This TCR beta chain was sequenced in a study of T cell responses to AZD1222 COVID-19 vaccine. Analyses pooled second doses at about 4 or about 12 weeks. Findings of the study overall: Repertoire sampling happened only post peak T cell response. Donors, mostly white British, included more females; clonal diversity was possibly underestimated. Breadth and depth of Spike-specific TCRs rose after two AZD1222 doses.

The assay was immunoSEQ multiplex PCR, and TCRdb's table has in-frame clones only and misses some. In the table there are over 150,000 clones, roughly 90% of which are singletons. For this clone: Its specificity is unknown.

With V trimmed by 0 bases and J by 5 bases, 8 bases remained unmatched. This CDR3 has 16 residues. Germline CDR1 is SGDLS and CDR2 is YYNGEE. The clonotype originates from an adult who received the AZD1222 COVID-19 vaccine. The J gene is TRBJ2-1, the V gene TRBV9, with 7 positions matching TRBD2. Sample: peripheral blood, taken 28 days after the second AZD1222 dose. In DNA, the CDR3 is TGTGCCAGCAGCGTAGTAGGCGGGGGATTGAACAATGAGCAGTTCTTC. Translated: CASSVVGGGLNNEQFF.